The sequence of this T cell receptor (beta chain) was determined in a study of blood T cell repertoires in COVID-19. At the level of the study: Specimens from acute and convalescent COVID-19 originated in the United States, Italy and Spain. Nucleic acid was either cDNA or gDNA, and it came from T cells, B-cell-depleted T cells, or PBMCs.

Per germline, CDR1 MDHEN and CDR2 SYDVKM. The CDR3 extends over 11 amino acids. V lost 2 bases and J lost 12, with 11 bases in between. In the original workflow: Using reference gene primer amplification, nucleated cell counts were estimated. The table came from immunoSEQ multiplex PCR; TCRdb's copy has only in-frame clones and leaves some out. V and J calls and clone size are given by that table; D and trimming were obtained from the DNA. The sample yields about 490,000 clones, approximately 85% seen once. The chain employs TRBV28 and TRBJ2-7; maybe TRBD1 (6 bases). The material sequenced was peripheral blood. The source is a human donor in a cohort sampled during active COVID-19. The CDR3 loop is CASSLGDIRYF. The CDR3 DNA is TGTGCCAGCAGTTTAGGGGACATCAGGTACTTC.